The 9 T cell receptor beta chains listed next were all sequenced from one sample in a study of blood T cell repertoires in COVID-19. Data came from immunoSEQ multiplex PCR; TCRdb stores just in-frame clones and leaves some out. The sample yields roughly 290,000 clones, 80% to 95% seen once. Material: peripheral blood. These receptors were collected from a woman aged 25 to 39 with COVID-19, enrolled during active disease.

The V and J genes are TRBV12-3 or TRBV12-4 and TRBJ1-1; D is ambiguous. V dropped 5 bases and J dropped 1 base, with 2 bases sitting between them. The CDR3 is 11 residues long. This CDR3 reads CASSQNTEAFF. Here the CDR3 DNA reads TGTGCCAGCAGTCAGAACACTGAAGCTTTCTTT.

The chain is built from TRBV7-3 and TRBJ2-5; a weak D match, TRBD2 (6 bases). CDR1 SGHTA and CDR2 FQGTGA come from the germline V gene. This CDR3 has 15 amino acids. V was clipped by 2 bases and J by 1 base, with 11 bases between them. CDR3: CASSLLNGGQETQYF. The CDR3 region has the DNA TGTGCCAGCAGCTTACTAAACGGGGGCCAAGAGACCCAGTACTTC.

The V gene is TRBV2, the J gene TRBJ1-4; 9 positions match TRBD1. V trimming: 7 bases; J trimming: 8 bases; junction bases outside the gene matches: 8. This CDR3 is 14 amino acids long. The V gene's germline CDR1 is SNHLY and CDR2 FYNNEI. Here the CDR3 DNA reads TGTGCCAGCATTCTGGACAGGGGTGAAGAAAAACTGTTTTTT. It translates to CASILDRGEEKLFF.

The V gene is TRBV6-5, the J gene TRBJ1-3; D is undetermined. V was pared by 5 bases and J by 5 bases, with 10 bases between. Germline V gene lookup returns CDR1 MNHEY and CDR2 SVGAGI. The CDR3 covers 13 residues. The CDR3: CASSMEDRNTIYF. CDR3 in DNA: TGTGCCAGCAGTATGGAGGATAGAAACACCATATATTTT.

The chain has TRBV18 and TRBJ2-1; 7 bases are a match to TRBD2. V shed 3 bases and J 7 bases; nucleotides not matched to a gene: 6. Germline loops: CDR1 KGHSH, CDR2 LQKENI. This CDR3 is built from 14 residues. DNA for the CDR3: TGTGCCAGCTCACCGTCCCTAGCGGAGAATGAGCAGTTCTTC. Amino acid sequence: CASSPSLAENEQFF.

The chain employs TRBV25-1 and TRBJ2-1, with 7 bases matching TRBD2. The CDR3 sequence is 17 residues long. The V and J ends lost 0 bases and 2 bases, in that order; junction bases with no gene match: 7. In germline, CDR1 is MGHDK, CDR2 SYGVNS. CDR3 residues: CASSEYIAGATYNEQFF. The CDR3 region has the DNA TGTGCCAGCAGTGAATATATAGCGGGCGCTACCTACAATGAGCAGTTCTTC.

The rearrangement uses TRBV12-3 or TRBV12-4 and TRBJ1-5, with D possibly being TRBD1 (6 bases). This CDR3 is built from 13 residues. The V end was cut by 4 bases, the J end by 4 bases, with 8 bases between. The DNA for the CDR3 is TGTGCCAGCAGTTGGGGGCGGAATCAGCCCCAGCATTTT. This codes for CASSWGRNQPQHF.

This chain joins TRBV14 and TRBJ2-7; D might be TRBD1 (6 bases). V gave up 5 bases and J gave up 0 bases, with 11 bases separating them. Germline V gives CDR1 SGHDN, CDR2 FVKESK. This CDR3 region has 14 residues. The CDR3 region has the DNA TGTGCCAGCAGCTTGACAGGACCCTCCTACGAGCAGTACTTC. Encoded protein: CASSLTGPSYEQYF.

The rearrangement links TRBV4-2 to TRBJ2-5, with D tentatively TRBD1 (6 bases). The CDR3 runs to 15 residues. Trimming removed 4 bases at V and 4 bases at J, with 16 bases between. Germline values: CDR1 LGHNA, CDR2 YNFKEQ. The CDR3: CASSRSQGWGETQYF. The CDR3 region has the DNA TGTGCCAGCAGCCGGAGTCAGGGGTGGGGAGAGACCCAGTACTTC.